The 17 T cell receptor beta chains listed next were all sequenced from one sample in a study of blood T cells in healthy people across ages. A sample-barcoded 5' primer and a J-beta primer mix were used in a second PCR of about 7 to 12 cycles. One entry per CDR3 protein, called by TCRdb with MiXCR from the 5' RACE reads. The table records some 750,000 distinct CDR3 sequences, over 20% of them present only once. Sequencing input: blood. All receptors come from a man aged 70 or older in good health.

This clonotype was observed a few times. This chain links TRBV24-1 with TRBJ1-2, with no clear D. Germline V gene sequence: CDR1 KGHDR, CDR2 SFDVKD. The CDR3 contains 13 residues. Trimming removed 4 bases from V and 3 bases from J, with 8 bases in between. This CDR3 reads CATSEELYYGYTF. CDR3 in DNA: TGTGCCACCAGTGAAGAGTTGTACTATGGCTACACCTTC.

Comments on this clonotype: A read error is possible here, since a much larger clone lies one base away. The CDR3 carries no conserved terminal phenylalanine or tryptophan, so it likely arises from a read error. V and J are TRBV9 and TRBJ1-1; D uncertain. The germline V and J ends were trimmed by 4 bases and 1 base, with 8 bases remaining between them. CDR3 size: 13 residues. Germline CDR1 and CDR2: SGDLS and YYNGEE. CDR3 nucleotides: TGTGCCAGCAGCTTCCGACAGAACACTGAAGCTTTCTTA. Protein product: CASSFRQNTEAFL.

This clonotype appeared a few times. The chain links TRBV7-8 to TRBJ1-2; D is unclear. The CDR3 is 13 amino acids. With 4 bases removed from V and 8 bases from J, the gap between germline ends came to 14 bases. Germline CDR1 reads SGHVS; CDR2 reads FQNEAQ. The CDR3 here is CASSSLGRNGYTF. The CDR3 DNA sequence: TGTGCCAGCAGCTCCCTTGGGAGGAACGGCTACACCTTC.

This chain links TRBV20-1 with TRBJ2-3; the D is unclear. The germline V gene encodes CDR1 DFQATT and CDR2 SNEGSKA (reference sequence). This CDR3 is 15 amino acids long. V lost 6 bases to trimming and J lost 2 bases, with 18 bases between them. The CDR3 bases are TGCAGTGCCCCCCAGCAGGAGATAGTCACAGATACGCAGTATTTT. Translation gives CSAPQQEIVTDTQYF.

A single count supports this clonotype. The chain recombines TRBV20-1 with TRBJ1-1; possibly TRBD1 for D (6 bases). There are 13 residues in the CDR3. The germline V and J ends were trimmed by 3 bases and 0 bases, with 8 bases remaining between them. Germline V gives CDR1 DFQATT, CDR2 SNEGSKA (reference sequence). DNA of the CDR3: TGCAGTGCTAGTGGGACACTGAACACTGAAGCTTTCTTT. Its translation: CSASGTLNTEAFF.

This clonotype has more than one count but fewer than ten. The chain couples TRBV24-1 to TRBJ2-5; D gene unclear. The germline gives CDR1 KGHDR, CDR2 SFDVKD. Trimming shortened V by 1 base and J by 4 bases, and 15 bases separated the two germline ends. This CDR3 spans 16 amino acids. The CDR3 sequence is CATSDFRKTGAETQYF. In DNA form, the CDR3 reads TGTGCCACCAGTGATTTCCGGAAGACGGGTGCAGAGACCCAGTACTTC.

This clonotype was observed a handful of times. The rearrangement links TRBV11-2 to TRBJ1-5; no clear D gene. V lost 5 bases, J lost 7 bases, and 15 bases lay in between. There are 14 residues in the CDR3. Germline assignment: CDR1 SGHAT and CDR2 FQNNGV. The DNA for the CDR3 is TGTGCCAGCAGCCCAAGCCCCGTGGGGCAGCCCCAGCATTTT. This encodes CASSPSPVGQPQHF. Based on the CDR3 plus reference TRBV11-2 and TRBJ1-5, the full variable domain is EAGVAQSPRYKIIEKRQSVAFWCNPISGHATLYWYQQILGQGPKLLIQFQNNGVVDDSQLPKDRFSAERLKGVDSTLKIQPAKLEDSAVYLCASSPSPVGQPQHFGDGTRLSIL.

The chain recombines TRBV3-1 with TRBJ2-2; D gene ambiguous. Germline CDR1 and CDR2: LGHDT and YNNKEL (reference sequence). The germline V and J ends were trimmed by 3 bases and 1 base, with 12 bases remaining between them. The CDR3 is 16 amino acids. This CDR3 reads CASSHSPARNTGELFF. CDR3 coding DNA: TGTGCCAGCAGCCACTCACCCGCGAGGAACACCGGGGAGCTGTTTTTT.

The genes are TRBV20-1 and TRBJ2-7, with D possibly being TRBD1 (5 bases). CDR1 and CDR2 (germline): DFQATT, SNEGSKA (reference sequence). This CDR3 is 14 amino acids long. Deletions cut 0 bases from V and 4 bases from J, with 13 bases between. CDR3 loop: CSARDSYQGYEQYF. The CDR3 DNA reads as TGCAGTGCTAGAGATTCGTACCAGGGTTACGAGCAGTACTTC.

This clonotype has just a few counts. The V call is TRBV5-1, the J call TRBJ1-2; unclear D gene. V lost 0 bases to trimming and J lost 8 bases, with 14 bases between them. In germline, CDR1 is SGHRS, CDR2 YFSETQ. This CDR3 comprises 14 residues. The chain's CDR3 is CASSLEGFGRGYTF. In DNA form, the CDR3 reads TGCGCCAGCAGCTTGGAGGGTTTTGGGCGCGGCTACACCTTC.

This clonotype showed up just a few times. V and J are TRBV5-6 and TRBJ2-1; 8 positions agree with TRBD2. After removal of 5 bases from V and 7 bases from J, the junction contained 11 bases not matched to a gene. Per the germline V gene, CDR1 is SGHDT and CDR2 is YYEEEE. The CDR3 covers 15 residues. Written as DNA, the CDR3 is TGTGCCAGCAGTCCATGGACTAGCCGGTCTAATGAGCAGTTCTTC. Protein: CASSPWTSRSNEQFF.

The chain carries TRBV6-6 and TRBJ1-6; unclear D gene. The V gene lost 5 bases and the J gene lost 7 bases, with 12 bases spanning the gap. Germline CDR1 MNHNY, CDR2 SVGAGI (reference sequence). This CDR3 has 14 amino acids. CDR3 sequence: CASSPLASNSPLHF. DNA of the CDR3: TGTGCCAGCAGTCCCCTGGCCAGCAATTCACCCCTCCACTTT.

This clonotype was seen only a few times. V and J are TRBV27 and TRBJ2-5, with 7 positions matching TRBD2. With the DNA end fitting TRBJ2-1 better, the J assignment may be wrong. The CDR3 length is 16 residues. Germline lookup yields CDR1 MNHEY and CDR2 SMNVEV (reference sequence). CDR3 residues: CASSSLAAPANNEQFF. The CDR3 region has the DNA TGTGCCAGCAGTTCCCTAGCGGCACCCGCCAACAATGAGCAGTTCTTC.

This clonotype was detected only a few times. V is TRBV5-6 and J is TRBJ2-3, with 12 bases matching TRBD2. V shed 0 bases and J 9 bases; nucleotides not matched to a gene: 14. This CDR3 region has 18 residues. Per the germline V gene, CDR1 is SGHDT and CDR2 is YYEEEE. The CDR3 DNA reads TGTGCCAGCAGCTTGGTGCAGGGGGTCAGGACTAGCGGGATAACGCAGTATTTT. Translation: CASSLVQGVRTSGITQYF. Drawing the rest from reference TRBV5-6 and TRBJ2-3, the complete variable domain is DAGVTQSPTHLIKTRGQQVTLRCSPKSGHDTVSWYQQALGQGPQFIFQYYEEEERQRGNFPDRFSGHQFPNYSSELNVNALLLGDSALYLCASSLVQGVRTSGITQYFGPGTRLTVL.

This clonotype was found many times. This sequence joins TRBV27 and TRBJ1-1, with TRBD1 as a possible D gene (6 bases). CDR3 length: 15 residues. Between the trimmed V and J ends, which lost 6 bases and 5 bases, there was a span of 19 bases. Germline V lookup: CDR1 MNHEY, CDR2 SMNVEV (reference sequence). CDR3 sequence: CASSPQGKGLTEAFF. The CDR3 bases are TGTGCCAGCAGCCCCCAGGGGAAAGGACTGACTGAAGCTTTCTTT.

This clonotype came up a few times. V is TRBV7-8 and J is TRBJ2-1; D unclear. The germline gives CDR1 SGHVS, CDR2 FQNEAQ. CDR3 length: 15 residues. Trimming pared 1 base from V and 2 bases from J, leaving 9 bases between. The CDR3 protein is CASSLVSSPYNEQFF. CDR3 in DNA: TGTGCCAGCAGCTTAGTATCTAGTCCCTACAATGAGCAGTTCTTC. The full variable domain, rest sourced from reference TRBV7-8 and TRBJ2-1, is GAGVSQSPRYKVAKRGQDVALRCDPISGHVSLFWYQQALGQGPEFLTYFQNEAQLDKSGLPSDRFFAERPEGSVSTLKIQRTQQEDSAVYLCASSLVSSPYNEQFFGPGTRLTVL.

This clonotype was detected many times. As DNA, the CDR3 is TGTGCCACCAGTCCCAAGAGCAACAGGTTTACCACAGATACGCAGTATTTT. It is translated as CATSPKSNRFTTDTQYF. This chain joins TRBV15 and TRBJ2-3; weak D call: TRBD1 (5 bases). The CDR3 covers 17 residues. Germline-derived CDR1 and CDR2 are LNHNV and YYDKDF (reference sequence). Trimming shortened V by 6 bases and J by 2 bases, and 21 bases separated the two germline ends.